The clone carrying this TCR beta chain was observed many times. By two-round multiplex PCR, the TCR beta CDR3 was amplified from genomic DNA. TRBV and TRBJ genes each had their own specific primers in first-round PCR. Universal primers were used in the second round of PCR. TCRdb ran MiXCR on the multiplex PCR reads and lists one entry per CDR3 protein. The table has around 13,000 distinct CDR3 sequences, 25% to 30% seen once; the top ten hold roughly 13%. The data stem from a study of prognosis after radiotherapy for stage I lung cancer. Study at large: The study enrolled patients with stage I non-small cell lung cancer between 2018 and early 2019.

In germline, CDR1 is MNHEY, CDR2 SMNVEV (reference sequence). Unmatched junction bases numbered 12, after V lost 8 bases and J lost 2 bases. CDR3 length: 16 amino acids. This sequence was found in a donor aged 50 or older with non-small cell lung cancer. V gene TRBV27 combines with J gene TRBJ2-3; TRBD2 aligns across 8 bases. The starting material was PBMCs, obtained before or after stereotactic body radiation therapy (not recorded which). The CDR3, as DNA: TGTGCCAGCGGTCCTCGGACTAGCAGCTACACAGATACGCAGTATTTT. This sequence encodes CASGPRTSSYTDTQYF.